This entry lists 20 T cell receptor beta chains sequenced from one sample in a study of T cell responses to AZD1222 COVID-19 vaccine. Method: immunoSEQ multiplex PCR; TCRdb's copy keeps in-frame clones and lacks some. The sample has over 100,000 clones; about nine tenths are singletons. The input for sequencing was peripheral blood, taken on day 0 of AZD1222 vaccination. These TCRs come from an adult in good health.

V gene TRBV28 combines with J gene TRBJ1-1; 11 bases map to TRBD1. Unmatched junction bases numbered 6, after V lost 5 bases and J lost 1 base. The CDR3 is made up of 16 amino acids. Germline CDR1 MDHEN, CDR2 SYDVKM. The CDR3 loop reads CASSADRGRGNTEAFF. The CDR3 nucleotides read TGTGCCAGCAGTGCGGACAGGGGGCGTGGGAACACTGAAGCTTTCTTT.

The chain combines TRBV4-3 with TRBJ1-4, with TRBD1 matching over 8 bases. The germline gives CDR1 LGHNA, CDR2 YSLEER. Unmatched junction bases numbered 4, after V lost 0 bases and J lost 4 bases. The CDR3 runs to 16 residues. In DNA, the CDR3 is TGCGCCAGCAGCCAAGATTTCGGACAGGGTAATGAAAAACTGTTTTTT. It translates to CASSQDFGQGNEKLFF.

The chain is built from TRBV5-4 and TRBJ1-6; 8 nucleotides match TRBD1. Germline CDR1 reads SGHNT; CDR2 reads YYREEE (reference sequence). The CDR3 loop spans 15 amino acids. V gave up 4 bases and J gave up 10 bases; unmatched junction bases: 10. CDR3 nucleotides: TGTGCCAGCAGCCCTAGCGGTGGGACAGGCTCACCCCTCCACTTT. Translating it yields CASSPSGGTGSPLHF. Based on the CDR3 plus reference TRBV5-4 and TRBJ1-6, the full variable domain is ETGVTQSPTHLIKTRGQQVTLRCSSQSGHNTVSWYQQALGQGPQFIFQYYREEENGRGNFPPRFSGLQFPNYSSELNVNALELDDSALYLCASSPSGGTGSPLHFGNGTRLTVT.

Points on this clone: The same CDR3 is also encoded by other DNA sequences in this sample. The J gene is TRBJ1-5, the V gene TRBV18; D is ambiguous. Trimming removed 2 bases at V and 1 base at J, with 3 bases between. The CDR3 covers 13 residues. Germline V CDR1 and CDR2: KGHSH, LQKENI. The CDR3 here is CASSPGSNQPQHF. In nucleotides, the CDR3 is TGTGCCAGCTCACCAGGGAGCAATCAGCCCCAGCATTTT. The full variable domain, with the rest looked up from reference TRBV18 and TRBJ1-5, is NAGVMQNPRHLVRRRGQEARLRCSPMKGHSHVYWYRQLPEEGLKFMVYLQKENIIDESGMPKERFSAEFPKEGPSILRIQQVVRGDSAAYFCASSPGSNQPQHFGDGTRLSIL.

The CDR3 loop reads CASSLFATNEKLFF. As DNA, the CDR3 is TGTGCCAGCAGCTTATTTGCAACTAATGAAAAACTGTTTTTT. The J gene is TRBJ1-4, the V gene TRBV7-9; no reliable D call. Trimming took 2 bases from V and 0 from J, leaving 4 bases between them. Germline V CDR1 and CDR2: SEHNR, FQNEAQ (reference sequence). The CDR3 sequence is 14 residues long.

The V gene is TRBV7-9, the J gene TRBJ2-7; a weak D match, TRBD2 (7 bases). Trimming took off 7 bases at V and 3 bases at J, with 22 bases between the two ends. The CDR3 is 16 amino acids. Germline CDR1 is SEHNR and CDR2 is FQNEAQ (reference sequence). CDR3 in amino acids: CASIPGEGHNNYEQYF. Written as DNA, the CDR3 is TGTGCCAGCATCCCCGGGGAGGGACACAATAACTACGAGCAGTACTTC.

The CDR3 protein is CATRGGLGYTF. CDR3 in DNA: TGTGCCACCAGAGGGGGGTTAGGCTACACCTTC. The chain is built from TRBV19 and TRBJ1-2, with D maybe TRBD1 (6 bases). The CDR3 sequence is 11 residues long. V was shortened by 10 bases and J by 8 bases, with 14 bases between the two germline ends. Per germline, CDR1 LNHDA and CDR2 SQIVND (reference sequence).

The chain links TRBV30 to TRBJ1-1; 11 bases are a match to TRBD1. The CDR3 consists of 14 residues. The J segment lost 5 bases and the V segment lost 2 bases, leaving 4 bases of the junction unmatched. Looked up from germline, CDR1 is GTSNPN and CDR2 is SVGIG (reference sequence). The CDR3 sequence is CAWSRTGGWTEAFF. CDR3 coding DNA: TGTGCCTGGAGTAGGACAGGGGGCTGGACTGAAGCTTTCTTT.

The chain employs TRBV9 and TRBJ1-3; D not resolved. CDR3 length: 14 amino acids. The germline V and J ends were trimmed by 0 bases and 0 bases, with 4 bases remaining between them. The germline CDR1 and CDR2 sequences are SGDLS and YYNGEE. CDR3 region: CASSVGFSGNTIYF. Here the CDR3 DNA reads TGTGCCAGCAGCGTAGGATTCTCTGGAAACACCATATATTTT.

Here the CDR3 DNA reads TGTGCCTGGACCCAAGGCAGCGGAGCTTTCTTT. The encoded protein is CAWTQGSGAFF. This chain uses TRBV30 with TRBJ1-1, with no clear D. V lost 4 bases, J lost 10 bases, and 13 bases lay in between. This CDR3 comprises 11 residues. Germline assignment: CDR1 GTSNPN and CDR2 SVGIG (reference sequence).

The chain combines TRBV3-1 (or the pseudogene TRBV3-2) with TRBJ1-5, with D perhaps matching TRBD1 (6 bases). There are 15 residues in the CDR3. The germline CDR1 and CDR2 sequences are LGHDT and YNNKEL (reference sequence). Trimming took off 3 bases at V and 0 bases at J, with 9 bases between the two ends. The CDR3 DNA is TGTGCCAGCAGCCAGACAGGAAATAGCAATCAGCCCCAGCATTTT. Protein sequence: CASSQTGNSNQPQHF.

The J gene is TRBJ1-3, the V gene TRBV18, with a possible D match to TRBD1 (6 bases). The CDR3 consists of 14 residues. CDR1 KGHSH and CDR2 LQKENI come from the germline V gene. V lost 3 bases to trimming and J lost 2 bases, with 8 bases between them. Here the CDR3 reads CASSPEGAGNTIYF. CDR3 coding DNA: TGTGCCAGCTCACCGGAGGGGGCTGGAAACACCATATATTTT.

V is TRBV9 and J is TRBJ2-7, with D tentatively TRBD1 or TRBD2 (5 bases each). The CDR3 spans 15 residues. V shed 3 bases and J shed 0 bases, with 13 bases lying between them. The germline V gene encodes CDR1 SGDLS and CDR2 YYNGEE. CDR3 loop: CASSEGPTRSYEQYF. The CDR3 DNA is TGTGCCAGCAGCGAGGGACCCACGCGCTCCTACGAGCAGTACTTC. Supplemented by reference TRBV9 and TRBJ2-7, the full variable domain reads DSGVTQTPKHLITATGQRVTLRCSPRSGDLSVYWYQQSLDQGLQFLIQYYNGEERAKGNILERFSAQQFPDLHSELNLSSLELGDSALYFCASSEGPTRSYEQYFGPGTRLTVT.

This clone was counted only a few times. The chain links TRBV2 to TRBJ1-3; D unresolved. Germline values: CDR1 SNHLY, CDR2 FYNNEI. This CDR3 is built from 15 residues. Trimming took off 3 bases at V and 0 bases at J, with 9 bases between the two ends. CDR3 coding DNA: TGTGCCAGCAGTGACCTTTGGCGCTCTGGAAACACCATATATTTT. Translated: CASSDLWRSGNTIYF.

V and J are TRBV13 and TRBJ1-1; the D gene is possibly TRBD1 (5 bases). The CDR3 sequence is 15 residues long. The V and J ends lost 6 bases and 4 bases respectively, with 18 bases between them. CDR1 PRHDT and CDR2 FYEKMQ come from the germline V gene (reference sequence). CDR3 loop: CASSPTGRGFTEAFF. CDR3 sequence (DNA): TGTGCCAGCAGTCCCACGGGGAGGGGCTTCACTGAAGCTTTCTTT. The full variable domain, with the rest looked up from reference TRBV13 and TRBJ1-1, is AAGVIQSPRHLIKEKRETATLKCYPIPRHDTVYWYQQGPGQDPQFLISFYEKMQSDKGSIPDRFSAQQFSDYHSELNMSSLELGDSALYFCASSPTGRGFTEAFFGQGTRLTVV.

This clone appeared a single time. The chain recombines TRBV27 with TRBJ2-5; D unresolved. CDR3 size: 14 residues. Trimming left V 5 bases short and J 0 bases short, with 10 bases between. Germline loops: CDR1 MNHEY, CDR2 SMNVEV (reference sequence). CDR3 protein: CASSRTRDQETQYF. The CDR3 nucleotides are TGTGCCAGCAGTCGAACCCGGGACCAAGAGACCCAGTACTTC.

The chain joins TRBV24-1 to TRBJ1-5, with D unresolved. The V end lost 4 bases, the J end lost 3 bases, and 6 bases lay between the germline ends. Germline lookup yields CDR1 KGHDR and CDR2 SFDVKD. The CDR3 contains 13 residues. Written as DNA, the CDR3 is TGTGCCACCAGTGAGGGCATCAATCAGCCCCAGCATTTT. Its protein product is CATSEGINQPQHF.

The DNA for the CDR3 is TGTGCCAGCAGCTTAAATGGCGGCCAACGTGGGGAAAAACTGTTTTTT. This gives the protein CASSLNGGQRGEKLFF. The chain carries TRBV7-2 and TRBJ1-4; D gene uncertain. Deletions cut 2 bases from V and 8 bases from J, with 18 bases between. Germline lookup yields CDR1 SGHTA and CDR2 FQGNSA. The CDR3 extends over 16 amino acids.

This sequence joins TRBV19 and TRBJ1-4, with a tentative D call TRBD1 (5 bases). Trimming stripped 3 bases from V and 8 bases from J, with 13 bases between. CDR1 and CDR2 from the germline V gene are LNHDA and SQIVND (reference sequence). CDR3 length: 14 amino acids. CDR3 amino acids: CASSMSQGREKLFF. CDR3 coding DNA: TGTGCCAGTAGTATGTCTCAGGGAAGGGAAAAACTGTTTTTT.

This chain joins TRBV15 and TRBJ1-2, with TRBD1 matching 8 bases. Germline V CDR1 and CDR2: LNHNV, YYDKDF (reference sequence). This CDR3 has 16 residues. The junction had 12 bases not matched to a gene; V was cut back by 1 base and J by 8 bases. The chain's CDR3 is CATSRGPPQGVRGYTF. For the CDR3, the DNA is TGTGCCACCAGCAGAGGCCCGCCACAGGGGGTCCGGGGCTACACCTTC. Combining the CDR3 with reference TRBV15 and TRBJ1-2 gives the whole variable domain DAMVIQNPRYQVTQFGKPVTLSCSQTLNHNVMYWYQQKSSQAPKLLFHYYDKDFNNEADTPDNFQSRRPNTSFCFLDIRSPGLGDTAMYLCATSRGPPQGVRGYTFGSGTRLTVV.